This T cell receptor beta chain comes out of a study of cytomegalovirus exposure and HLA in healthy donors. Some clones are missing from TCRdb's copy, which holds only in-frame ones; the method was immunoSEQ multiplex PCR. This sample has roughly 200,000 clones; 84% occur once, and the top ten carry 2.5% to 3%. Germline V gene lookup returns CDR1 MNHEY and CDR2 SMNVEV (reference sequence). This CDR3 comprises 14 residues. V shed 3 bases, J shed 5 bases, and the junction held 5 bases outside the gene matches. This TCR was sampled from a woman between 18 and 29 years old in good health and CMV-seropositive. The rearrangement uses TRBV27 and TRBJ2-7, with TRBD2 matching over 9 bases. The specimen was PBMCs. CDR3 protein: CASSLAGGGHEQYF. The CDR3 DNA follows: TGTGCCAGCAGTTTGGCGGGGGGGGGCCACGAGCAGTACTTC.